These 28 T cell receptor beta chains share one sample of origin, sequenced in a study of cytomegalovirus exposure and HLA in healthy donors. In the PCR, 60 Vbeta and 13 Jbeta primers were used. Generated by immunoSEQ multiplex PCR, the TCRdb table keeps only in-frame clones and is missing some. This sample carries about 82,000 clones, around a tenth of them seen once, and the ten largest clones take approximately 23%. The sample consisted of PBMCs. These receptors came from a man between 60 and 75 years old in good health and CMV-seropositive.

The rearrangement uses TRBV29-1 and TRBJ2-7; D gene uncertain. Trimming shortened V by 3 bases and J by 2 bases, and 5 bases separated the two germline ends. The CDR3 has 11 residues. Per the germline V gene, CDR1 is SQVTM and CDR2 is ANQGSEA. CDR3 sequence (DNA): TGCAGCGTTGAGGAGCCCTACGAGCAGTACTTC. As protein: CSVEEPYEQYF.

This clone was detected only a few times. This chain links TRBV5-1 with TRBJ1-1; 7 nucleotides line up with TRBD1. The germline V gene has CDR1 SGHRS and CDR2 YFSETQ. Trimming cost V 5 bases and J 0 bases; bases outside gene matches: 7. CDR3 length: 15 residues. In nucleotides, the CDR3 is TGCGCCAGCAGGCGAGGGGGCGAGCTGAACACTGAAGCTTTCTTT. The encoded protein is CASRRGGELNTEAFF.

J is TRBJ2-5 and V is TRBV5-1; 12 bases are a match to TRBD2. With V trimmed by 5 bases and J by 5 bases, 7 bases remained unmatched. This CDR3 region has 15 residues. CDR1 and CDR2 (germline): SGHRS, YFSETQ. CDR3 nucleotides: TGCGCCAGCAGGTCGAGACTAGCGGGAGATGAGACCCAGTACTTC. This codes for CASRSRLAGDETQYF.

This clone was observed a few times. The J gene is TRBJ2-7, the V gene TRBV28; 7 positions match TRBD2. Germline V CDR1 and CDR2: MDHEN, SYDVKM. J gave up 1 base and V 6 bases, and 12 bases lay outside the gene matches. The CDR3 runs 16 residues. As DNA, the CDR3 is TGTGCCAGCAGGTATAGCGGGCGGGTTCTGTCCTACGAGCAGTACTTC. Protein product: CASRYSGRVLSYEQYF.

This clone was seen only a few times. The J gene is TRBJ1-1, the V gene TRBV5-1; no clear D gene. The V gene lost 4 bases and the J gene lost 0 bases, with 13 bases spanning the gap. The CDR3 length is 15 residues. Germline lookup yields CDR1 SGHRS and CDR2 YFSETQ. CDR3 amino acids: CASSLTPSMNTEAFF. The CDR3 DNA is TGCGCCAGCAGCCTGACACCGAGCATGAACACTGAAGCTTTCTTT.

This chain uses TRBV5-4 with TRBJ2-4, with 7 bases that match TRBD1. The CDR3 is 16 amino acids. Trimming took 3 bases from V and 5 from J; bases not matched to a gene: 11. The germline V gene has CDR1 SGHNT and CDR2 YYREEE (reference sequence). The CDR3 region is CASSSGSTGVENIQYF. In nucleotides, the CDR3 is TGTGCCAGCAGCTCGGGTAGCACAGGGGTGGAAAACATTCAGTACTTC. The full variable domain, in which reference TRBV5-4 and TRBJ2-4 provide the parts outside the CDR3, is ETGVTQSPTHLIKTRGQQVTLRCSSQSGHNTVSWYQQALGQGPQFIFQYYREEENGRGNFPPRFSGLQFPNYSSELNVNALELDDSALYLCASSSGSTGVENIQYFGAGTRLSVL.

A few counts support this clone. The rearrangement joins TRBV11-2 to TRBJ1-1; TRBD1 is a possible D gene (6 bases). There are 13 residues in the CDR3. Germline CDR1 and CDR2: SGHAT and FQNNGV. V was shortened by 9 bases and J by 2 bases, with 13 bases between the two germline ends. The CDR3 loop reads CASTNRENTEAFF. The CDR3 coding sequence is TGTGCCAGTACAAACAGGGAAAACACTGAAGCTTTCTTT.

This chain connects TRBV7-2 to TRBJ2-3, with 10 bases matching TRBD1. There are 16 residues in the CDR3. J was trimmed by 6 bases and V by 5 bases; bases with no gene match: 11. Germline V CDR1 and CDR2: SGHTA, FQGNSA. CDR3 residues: CASSATGGWNLDTQYF. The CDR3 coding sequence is TGTGCCAGCAGCGCGACAGGGGGCTGGAACTTGGATACGCAGTATTTT.

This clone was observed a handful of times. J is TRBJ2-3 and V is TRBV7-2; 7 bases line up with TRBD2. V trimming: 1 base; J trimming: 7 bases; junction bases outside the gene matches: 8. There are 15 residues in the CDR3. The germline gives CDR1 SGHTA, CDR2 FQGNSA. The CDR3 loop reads CASSLVGRASNTQYF. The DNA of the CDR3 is TGTGCCAGCAGCTTAGTAGGGAGGGCGTCTAATACGCAGTATTTT.

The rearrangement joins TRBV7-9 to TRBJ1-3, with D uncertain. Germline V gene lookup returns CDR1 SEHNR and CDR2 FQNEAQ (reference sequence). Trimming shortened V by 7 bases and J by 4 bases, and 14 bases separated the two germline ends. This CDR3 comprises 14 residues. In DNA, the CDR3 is TGTGCCAGCACCCCGGGTCGCGGAGGAAACACCATATATTTT. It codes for CASTPGRGGNTIYF. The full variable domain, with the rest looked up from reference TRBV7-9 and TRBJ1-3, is DTGVSQNPRHKITKRGQNVTFRCDPISEHNRLYWYRQTLGQGPEFLTYFQNEAQLEKSRLLSDRFSAERPKGSFSTLEIQRTEQGDSAMYLCASTPGRGGNTIYFGEGSWLTVV.

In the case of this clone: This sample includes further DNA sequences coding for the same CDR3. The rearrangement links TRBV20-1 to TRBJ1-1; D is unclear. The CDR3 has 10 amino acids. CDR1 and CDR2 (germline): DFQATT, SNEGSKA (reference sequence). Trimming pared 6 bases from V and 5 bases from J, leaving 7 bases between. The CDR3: CSARGTEAFF. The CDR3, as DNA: TGCAGTGCGCGGGGAACTGAAGCTTTCTTT.

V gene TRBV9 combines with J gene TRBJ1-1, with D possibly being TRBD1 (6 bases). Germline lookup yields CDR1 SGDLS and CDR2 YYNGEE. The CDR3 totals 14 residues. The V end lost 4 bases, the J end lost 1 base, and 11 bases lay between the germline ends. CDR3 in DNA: TGTGCCAGCAGCCTTACAGGGCCGAACACTGAAGCTTTCTTT. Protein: CASSLTGPNTEAFF.

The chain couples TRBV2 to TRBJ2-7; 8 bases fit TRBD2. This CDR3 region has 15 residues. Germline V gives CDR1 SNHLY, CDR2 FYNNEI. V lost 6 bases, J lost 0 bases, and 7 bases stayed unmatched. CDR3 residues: CASSLQRGHSYEQYV. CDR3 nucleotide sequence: TGTGCCAGCAGCCTGCAGCGGGGGCACTCCTACGAGCAGTACGTC.

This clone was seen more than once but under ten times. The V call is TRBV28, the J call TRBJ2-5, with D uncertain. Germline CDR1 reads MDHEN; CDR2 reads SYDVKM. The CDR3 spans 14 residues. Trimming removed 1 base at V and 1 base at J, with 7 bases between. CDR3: CASSLYVLQETQYF. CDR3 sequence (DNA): TGTGCCAGCAGTTTATATGTACTCCAAGAGACCCAGTACTTC.

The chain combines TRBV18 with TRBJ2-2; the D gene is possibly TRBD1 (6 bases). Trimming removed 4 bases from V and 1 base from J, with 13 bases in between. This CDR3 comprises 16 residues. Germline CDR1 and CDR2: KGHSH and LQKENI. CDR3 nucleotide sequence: TGTGCCAGCTCACTTCCGGGACACCAGAACACCGGGGAGCTGTTTTTT. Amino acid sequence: CASSLPGHQNTGELFF.

CDR3 loop: CASSIGGTITGELFF. As DNA, the CDR3 is TGTGCCAGTAGTATTGGCGGGACTATCACCGGGGAGCTGTTTTTT. The gene calls are TRBV19 and TRBJ2-2; 7 bases map to TRBD2. This CDR3 spans 15 amino acids. V shed 3 bases, J shed 4 bases, and the junction held 5 bases outside the gene matches. In germline, CDR1 is LNHDA, CDR2 SQIVND (reference sequence).

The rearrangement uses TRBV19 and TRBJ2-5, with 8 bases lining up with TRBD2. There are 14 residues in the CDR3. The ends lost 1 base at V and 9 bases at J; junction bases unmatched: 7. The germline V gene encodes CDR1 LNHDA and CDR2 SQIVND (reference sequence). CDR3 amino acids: CASSIGRLAKAQYF. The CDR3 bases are TGTGCCAGTAGTATAGGAAGACTAGCGAAGGCCCAGTACTTC.

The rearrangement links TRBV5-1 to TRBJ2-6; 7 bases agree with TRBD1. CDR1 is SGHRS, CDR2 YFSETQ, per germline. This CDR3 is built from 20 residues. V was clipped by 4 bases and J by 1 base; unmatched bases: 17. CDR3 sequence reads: CASSPSDRVKSLSGANVLTF. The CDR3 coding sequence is TGCGCCAGCAGCCCCTCAGACAGGGTTAAGTCGCTTTCTGGGGCCAACGTCCTGACTTTC.

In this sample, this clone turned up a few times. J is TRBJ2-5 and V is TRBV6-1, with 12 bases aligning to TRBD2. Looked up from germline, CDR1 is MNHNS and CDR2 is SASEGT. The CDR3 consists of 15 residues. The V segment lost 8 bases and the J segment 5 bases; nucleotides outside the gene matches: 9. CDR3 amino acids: CASGKPSGGEETQYF. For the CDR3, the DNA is TGTGCCAGCGGGAAGCCTAGCGGGGGGGAGGAGACCCAGTACTTC.

CDR3 sequence (DNA): TGCGCCAGCAGCCAAGGAATTGCGGGAGGTACCTACGAGCAGTACTTC. This translates into CASSQGIAGGTYEQYF. This chain uses TRBV4-1 with TRBJ2-7; 8 nucleotides align to TRBD2. CDR1 and CDR2 from the germline V gene are MGHRA and YSYEKL. With 1 base clipped from V and 2 bases from J, the junction kept 7 bases outside the gene matches. The CDR3 has 16 residues.

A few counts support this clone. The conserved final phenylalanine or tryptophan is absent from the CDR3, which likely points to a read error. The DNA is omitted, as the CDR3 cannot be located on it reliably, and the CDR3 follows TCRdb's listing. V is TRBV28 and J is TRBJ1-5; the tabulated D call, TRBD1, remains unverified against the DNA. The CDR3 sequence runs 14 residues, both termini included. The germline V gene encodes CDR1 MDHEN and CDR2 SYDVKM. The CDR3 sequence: CASSSGQGSQPKHL.

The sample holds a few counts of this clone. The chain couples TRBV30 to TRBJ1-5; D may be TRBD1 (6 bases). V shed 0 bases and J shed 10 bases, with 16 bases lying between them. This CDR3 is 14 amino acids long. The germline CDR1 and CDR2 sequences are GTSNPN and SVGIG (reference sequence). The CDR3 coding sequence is TGTGCCTGGAGTGTATTAGGGGGTTCAGGTCCCCAGCATTTT. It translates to CAWSVLGGSGPQHF.

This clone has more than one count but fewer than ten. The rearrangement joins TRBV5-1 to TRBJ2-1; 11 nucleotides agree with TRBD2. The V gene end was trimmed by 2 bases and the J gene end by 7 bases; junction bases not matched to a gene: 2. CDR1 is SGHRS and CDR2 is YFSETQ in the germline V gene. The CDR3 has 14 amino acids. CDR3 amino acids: CASSLLAGVNEQFF. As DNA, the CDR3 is TGCGCCAGCAGCTTACTAGCGGGAGTAAATGAGCAGTTCTTC.

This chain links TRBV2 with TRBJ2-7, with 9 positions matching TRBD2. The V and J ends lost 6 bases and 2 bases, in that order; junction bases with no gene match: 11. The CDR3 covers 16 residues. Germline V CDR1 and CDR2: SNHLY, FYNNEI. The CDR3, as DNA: TGTGCCAGCAGGGATCTAGCGGGATTAAGGGCCTACGAGCAGTACTTC. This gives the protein CASRDLAGLRAYEQYF.

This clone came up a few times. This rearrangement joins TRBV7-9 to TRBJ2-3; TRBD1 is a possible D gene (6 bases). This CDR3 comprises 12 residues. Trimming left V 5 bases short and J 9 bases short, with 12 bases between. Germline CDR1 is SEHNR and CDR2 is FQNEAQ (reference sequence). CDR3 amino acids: CASSQPQGTQYF. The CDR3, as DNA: TGTGCCAGCAGCCAACCACAGGGCACGCAGTATTTT.

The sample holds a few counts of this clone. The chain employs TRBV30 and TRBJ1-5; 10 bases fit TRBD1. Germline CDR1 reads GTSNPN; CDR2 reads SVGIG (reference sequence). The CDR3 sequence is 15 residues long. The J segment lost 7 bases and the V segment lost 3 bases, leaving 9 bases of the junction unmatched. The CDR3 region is CAWRAGTGVGQPQHF. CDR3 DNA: TGTGCCTGGAGGGCCGGGACAGGGGTTGGGCAGCCCCAGCATTTT.

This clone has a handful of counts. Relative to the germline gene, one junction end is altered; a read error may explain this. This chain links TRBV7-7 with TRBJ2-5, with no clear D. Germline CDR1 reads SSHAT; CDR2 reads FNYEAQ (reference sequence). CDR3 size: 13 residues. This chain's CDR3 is CASSLKPKEAQYF. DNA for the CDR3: TGTGCTAGCAGCCTTAAACCTAAAGAGGCCCAGTACTTC.

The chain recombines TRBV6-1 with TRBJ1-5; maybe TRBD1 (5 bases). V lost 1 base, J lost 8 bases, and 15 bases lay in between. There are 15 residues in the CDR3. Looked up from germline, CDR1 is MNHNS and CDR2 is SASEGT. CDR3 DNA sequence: TGTGCCAGCAGTGAAGAAAGAGCAGGGAACGAGCCCCAGCATTTT. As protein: CASSEERAGNEPQHF.